This T cell receptor beta chain was sequenced for a study of cytomegalovirus exposure and HLA in healthy donors (dated by TCRdb to about 2017). For context, the study as a whole: An earlier analysis of roughly 500 of the donors reported about 250 Gb of sequence data and around 110 million unique TCR beta sequences from roughly 180 million T cells. A later analysis re-analyzed previously published TCR beta repertoires from 500 to 700 donors and added high-resolution HLA genotyping to study TCR occurrence patterns. Of the approximately 400 genotyped donors, less than 90% were placed in the genetic ancestry cluster associated with self-reported Caucasian donors. To decide whether each TCR beta V gene segment behaved as functional or pseudogenic, an earlier analysis of fewer than 750 of the donors relied on high-throughput TCR beta sequencing. Genome-wide SNP genotypes for about 60% of the 666 donors were used in a later genetic analysis, which treated that subset as a discovery cohort. Every discovery cohort repertoire had been produced on one sequencing platform. On average, over 200,000 unique TCR beta nucleotide sequences were sequenced per donor among several hundred genotyped donors of the cohort, with roughly 20% of those sequences being non-productive. The later analysis used no new phenotypic data to find candidate immune exposures, relying instead on TCR beta sequences and their occurrence across donors. Along with the approximately 700-subject first cohort, a separate validation cohort of over a hundred different subjects was used. Typing coverage differed by locus: A, B, C, DRB1 and DQB1 were typed in about 620-630 donors, DQA1 in roughly 500, DPA1 in 600 to 610, and DPB1 in 400 to 480. The study aimed to test whether cataloging public T cell receptors could reveal signatures of past pathogen exposure. Alongside the repertoire data, information on donor age, sex, ethnicity and CMV serostatus was compiled. Several DR-DQ haplotypes were treated as single units for association and clustering because of strong linkage in the cohort. Roughly 300 gigabases of sequencing data and approximately 85 million unique TCR sequences were included in an early release covering about 620 HLA-typed donors. The study used immunosequencing to profile the T cell repertoires of about 670 subjects and linked those repertoires to cytomegalovirus serostatus. The study combined high-throughput TCR immunosequencing, statistical association of individual TCRs with disease status, and machine learning to predict cytomegalovirus infection status. Both class I and class II loci were covered by HLA typing, at four-digit resolution.

Library method: the immunoSEQ multiplex PCR assay. For the multiplex PCR, a mixture combining 60 forward primers for TCR Vbeta segments and 13 reverse primers for TCR Jbeta segments was used. Amplification of the CDR3 region of rearranged TCR beta genes was performed with a multiplex PCR assay on genomic DNA. The Illumina HiSeq System was used to sequence the amplified TCR beta libraries as 87-base-pair reads. The paper's data handling went like this. In a later analysis, tens of millions of unique TCR beta chains were counted across the roughly 670 repertoires, and approximately 11 million of these chains were shared by at least two donors. A nearest-neighbor algorithm error-corrected the raw reads and collapsed the reads into unique sequences, merging closely related sequences to remove PCR and sequencing errors. V, D and J gene segments were assigned by aligning CDR3 sequences to IMGT reference sequences. For a sequence to be retained, a match of at least six nucleotides to both a V gene segment and a J gene segment was required. Rearrangements were called productive when the CDR3 lacked stop codons and stayed in frame with V and J; all others were non-productive. CDR3 was defined by IMGT convention, running from the second conserved V-encoded cysteine to the conserved J-encoded phenylalanine. Sequences without an unambiguous match to a single V gene segment were excluded from the earlier analysis of a few hundred of the donors. An earlier analysis of under 750 of the donors called V segments functional above 56.7% productive rearrangements and segregating when the between-donor standard deviation exceeded 5%. A statistical classification framework was built for diagnosing cytomegalovirus status from the catalog of TCR beta chain sequences. In a later analysis, V and J genes were assigned by comparing TCR nucleotide sequences against IMGT/GENE-DB human TR gene sequences. A later analysis assigned CDR3 sequences and most-parsimonious VDJ recombination scenarios with the TCRdist pipeline. In a later analysis, every TCR beta chain was defined by the combination of its CDR3 amino acid sequence and its V-gene family, and reads without a unique V-gene family were dropped. To address suspected cross-contamination and a sequencing artifact, a later analysis removed some 620 highly shared, low-generation-probability nucleotide sequences. In a later analysis, a clonal expansion index was calculated for each public chain from normalized within-repertoire ranks of inferred template counts. In a later analysis, generation probabilities were computed using a VDJ recombination model fitted to out-of-frame rearrangements, and the results were checked against IGoR. In a later analysis, hypergeometric tests were used to score TCR-TCR, TCR-HLA and TCR-CMV co-occurrence, with a repertoire-size bias correction applied to TCR pairs. A later analysis estimated false discovery rates by permuting HLA or CMV assignments 20 times. In a later analysis, co-occurring TCRs were grouped with DBSCAN, and TCRdist sequence similarity was added when clustering was performed within HLA-allele-positive subsets. For co-occurrence clustering, repertoires with fewer than 30,000 or more than 120,000 public chains were excluded, along with a handful of repertoires with anomalous nucleotide sharing. Drawn from immuneACCESS, this table holds only the in-frame rearrangements with V and J called that TCRdb kept. Clones are partly lost; checked studies trace under half to an unresolved V gene and leave the rest unexplained. For V, J and clone size, that table is used; D and trimming come from the DNA. For this sample there are about 190,000 clones; 84% appear just once. The ten top clones hold about 2.6% of the sample.

Points on this clone: Its target antigen remains unknown. Per-base quality was not reported, and no clone a single base away is much larger than it.

At the junction V is shortened by 4 bases and J by 1 base; bases outside the gene matches: 5. The CDR3 contains 15 residues, cysteine and phenylalanine counted. CDR3 DNA is the only sequence kept; it has 45 bases, read in frame from the first base. Sequences SGHDT (CDR1) and YYEEEE (CDR2) are obtained from the germline V gene. The cohort was made up of roughly 670 healthy bone marrow donors. Cohort members were all nominally healthy when sampled, although unrecorded immune exposures were likely present. The donor tested CMV seropositive, placing the donor among the 250 to 350 seropositive members of the cohort. A peripheral blood sample was collected from each donor, and TCR beta sequencing was performed on peripheral blood mononuclear cells. Genomic DNA extraction from the blood cell samples was performed with the Qiagen DNeasy Blood Extraction Kit. Overall study outcomes, separate from this receptor: Linkage disequilibrium might explain the correlated functional status among segregating V segments, but an unknown experimental factor could not be ruled out. In an earlier analysis of some 640 of the donors, most TCR beta V segments were observed in productive rearrangements about 90% or about 30% of the time, broadly matching IMGT annotations. In a later analysis, several top co-occurrence clusters were reported to appear linked to parvovirus B19, influenza, CMV and Epstein-Barr virus. In a later analysis, TCR association rates were found to vary across HLA loci, with the most associated TCRs seen for DRB1 alleles and the fewest for HLA-C alleles. The earlier analysis of about 600 of the donors excluded around 17 rarely observed V segments, including chromosome 9 orphons, because counts were too low. The only immune exposure information available for the cohort was CMV serostatus. A further reported finding was that TCR beta sequences accurately predicted the HLA-A and HLA-B alleles for most subjects in the first cohort. Specific HLA alleles were associated with roughly 16,000 TCR beta sequences at a false discovery rate of 0.05 in a later analysis. Because HLA typing was missing for some donors at each locus, association tests included only the typed subset. A later analysis found that most CMV-associated TCR beta chains appeared HLA-restricted, with HLA associations seemingly driven largely by CMV exposure. A group of highly shared sequence variants was considered likely to be a technical artifact of the sequencing pipeline. In a later genetic analysis, a missense DCLRE1C variant was associated with V-gene and J-gene trimming of TCR beta chains, and the association was replicated in an independent cohort. The study listed 150 to 200 TCR beta chains as associated with cytomegalovirus. The classifier was reported to diagnose cytomegalovirus status with high specificity and sensitivity in both the original cohort and the validation cohort. The presence/absence analyses assumed that sequencing depth was roughly uniform across donors, and that assumption may not be true. The authors suggested that the approach could potentially be extended to other disease states and immunological phenotypes. In vitro tests confirmed that a few of the cytomegalovirus-associated TCR beta chains recognize cytomegalovirus antigens. Compared with the roughly 700-donor mean, donors in an Asian-associated ancestry cluster had fewer N-insertions in productive TCRs, according to a later genetic analysis. Most TCR sequences were seen in very few donors, while some public TCRs were found in many individuals. When HLA alleles, especially DR and DQ, strongly co-occurred, TCR associations were difficult to assign to individual alleles. Some IMGT-functional V segments, including TRBV6-2 and TRBV6-3, could not be distinguished by the 87-base-pair reads and were therefore excluded. Compared with equally common non-associated chains, HLA-associated TCR beta chains in a later analysis were more clonally expanded and had lower generation probabilities. This cohort had only TCR beta chains sequenced, and the lack of alpha or paired-chain data limited which features could be detected.

The rearrangement combines TRBV5-6 with TRBJ2-3, with 8 middle bases fitting TRBD1. The sequenced sample consisted of PBMCs. The receptor's source is a woman in her fifties or sixties in good health and CMV-seropositive. Here the CDR3 is given as CASSPGQGRTDTQYF. The bases read TGTGCCAGCAGCCCCGGACAGGGACGCACAGATACGCAGTATTTT. The CDR3, completed at both ends by the reference TRBV5-6 and TRBJ2-3 genes, gives the full variable domain DAGVTQSPTHLIKTRGQQVTLRCSPKSGHDTVSWYQQALGQGPQFIFQYYEEEERQRGNFPDRFSGHQFPNYSSELNVNALLLGDSALYLCASSPGQGRTDTQYFGPGTRLTVL.